This T cell receptor beta chain was captured in a study of T cell responses to AZD1222 COVID-19 vaccine. TCRdb keeps only in-frame clones here, not all; method: immunoSEQ multiplex PCR. The table has around 270,000 clones, about 94% seen once. This sample comprised peripheral blood, obtained 28 days after the second AZD1222 dose. This receptor was taken from an adult who received the AZD1222 COVID-19 vaccine.

The CDR3 region is CASSQQNYEQYF. The CDR3 bases are TGTGCCAGCAGTCAACAGAACTACGAGCAGTACTTC. The rearrangement links TRBV2 to TRBJ2-7; D gene unclear. Trimming pared 5 bases from V and 3 bases from J, leaving 8 bases between. The CDR3 runs to 12 residues. Germline V gives CDR1 SNHLY, CDR2 FYNNEI.